This paragraph reports one T cell receptor (beta chain). The antigen remains unidentified. This sample is drawn from a study of T cells in tumors after PD-1 blockade. As for the study in general: Daily vismodegib 150 mg continued in a subset of anti-PD-1-treated patients. Study results and caveats: Some novel exhausted tumor clones appeared in pre-treatment blood, suggesting peripheral recruitment.

With 2 bases removed from V and 5 bases from J, the gap between germline ends came to 14 bases. The CDR3 has 14 residues. Germline CDR1 and CDR2: SGHNT and YYREEE (reference sequence). Template: tumor biopsy or peripheral blood genomic DNA, about 600-6,004 ng per sample. Assay used: immunoSEQ multiplex PCR; TCRdb lists only in-frame clones, some missing. The sample records some 20,000 clones, just under 80% being singletons. This material consisted of PBMCs, taken before anti-PD-1 treatment. The chain uses TRBV5-4 and TRBJ2-7, with D uncertain. The clonotype comes from a human donor with basal cell carcinoma. CDR3 DNA: TGTGCCAGCAGCTTAGCCCTGGGTGTCGACGAGCAGTACTTC. It yields the protein CASSLALGVDEQYF.